A selection of T cell receptor beta chains follows, all from one sample in a study of CD8 T cells in Susac syndrome. TCRdb re-derived calls from the immunoSEQ multiplex PCR reads in MiXCR, one entry per CDR3 protein. Of some 110,000 distinct CDR3 sequences listed, roughly 94% were seen once; the top ten hold around 0.27%. Sequencing was carried out using CD8+ T cells from PBMCs. The receptor source for this set is a human donor with Susac syndrome. Both conserved end residues are part of each CDR3. The D gene is left open where the match is weak. The size entry is marked missing in some rows and otherwise reads once, few, many or a size class.

J gene: TRBJ2-3
clone size: .
D gene: TRBD2
V gene: TRBV28
CDR3 DNA: TGTGCCAGCAGTTCCGGACTAGCGGGCCACACAGATACGCAGTATTTT
CDR3 protein: CASSSGLAGHTDTQYF

J gene: TRBJ2-7
clone size: .
D gene: .
V gene: TRBV12-3/TRBV12-4
CDR3 DNA: TGTGCCAGCAGTTTTAAGGCTTACGAGCAGTACTTC
CDR3 protein: CASSFKAYEQYF

J gene: TRBJ1-1
clone size: .
D gene: .
V gene: TRBV13
CDR3 DNA: TGTGCCAGCAGCTTAGATGGGGTCTTCGTGAACACTGAAGCTTTCTTT
CDR3 protein: CASSLDGVFVNTEAFF

J gene: TRBJ2-3
clone size: .
D gene: TRBD2
V gene: TRBV20-1
CDR3 DNA: TGCAGTGCTAGAGGTTATTGGGCGGGGGGGCCCACAGATACGCAGTATTTT
CDR3 protein: CSARGYWAGGPTDTQYF

J gene: TRBJ2-1
clone size: .
D gene: TRBD1
V gene: TRBV29-1
CDR3 DNA: TGCAGCGTTTACAGGGGGAGCTACAATGAGCAGTTCTTC
CDR3 protein: CSVYRGSYNEQFF

J gene: TRBJ1-2
clone size: .
D gene: .
V gene: TRBV20-1
CDR3 DNA: TGCAGTGCTAGAGATGTTATTGGGGGGCCGAACTATGGCTACACCTTC
CDR3 protein: CSARDVIGGPNYGYTF

J gene: TRBJ2-7
clone size: .
D gene: TRBD1
V gene: TRBV18
CDR3 DNA: TGTGCCAGCTCACAGCAGGGACAGGGATACTACGAGCAGTACTTC
CDR3 protein: CASSQQGQGYYEQYF

J gene: TRBJ1-4
clone size: .
D gene: TRBD1
V gene: TRBV6-2/TRBV6-3
CDR3 DNA: TGTGCCAGCAGTGAGGACCCGGACAGGGTTAATGAAAAACTGTTTTTT
CDR3 protein: CASSEDPDRVNEKLFF

J gene: TRBJ1-2
clone size: .
D gene: .
V gene: TRBV5-6
CDR3 DNA: TGTGCCAGCAGCTCCACAGAAAAATATGGCTACACCTTC
CDR3 protein: CASSSTEKYGYTF

J gene: TRBJ2-5
clone size: once
D gene: .
V gene: TRBV7-8
CDR3 DNA: TGTGCCAGCAGCTTAGCGGTCAGGTTCATGGAGACCCAGTACTTC
CDR3 protein: CASSLAVRFMETQYF

J gene: TRBJ2-1
clone size: .
D gene: .
V gene: TRBV20-1
CDR3 DNA: TGCAGTGCTAGAGCCCTCGGTTACGATGGCCCCTACAATGAGCAGTTCTTC
CDR3 protein: CSARALGYDGPYNEQFF

J gene: TRBJ1-1
clone size: few
D gene: .
V gene: TRBV7-8
CDR3 DNA: TGTGCCAGCAGCTTAGCGGTAGGGAACACTGAAGCTTTCTTT
CDR3 protein: CASSLAVGNTEAFF

J gene: TRBJ1-5
clone size: .
D gene: .
V gene: TRBV20-1
CDR3 DNA: TGCAGTGCTAGAGATATAGCGGGCAGTGTGGGCAATCAGCCCCAGCATTTT
CDR3 protein: CSARDIAGSVGNQPQHF

J gene: TRBJ2-1
clone size: .
D gene: TRBD2
V gene: TRBV5-6
CDR3 DNA: TGTGCCAGCAGCCCGATCGGGGGGAGTCTAGATGAGCAGTTCTTC
CDR3 protein: CASSPIGGSLDEQFF

J gene: TRBJ2-5
clone size: .
D gene: .
V gene: TRBV30
CDR3 DNA: TGTGCCTGGAATAGGGTAGACCAAGAGACCCAGTACTTC
CDR3 protein: CAWNRVDQETQYF

J gene: TRBJ1-2
clone size: .
D gene: .
V gene: TRBV29-1
CDR3 DNA: TGCAGCGTTGCGGACAGCCTATCCTATGGCTACACCTTC
CDR3 protein: CSVADSLSYGYTF

J gene: TRBJ2-2
clone size: .
D gene: .
V gene: TRBV25-1
CDR3 DNA: TGTGCCAGCAGTGGGGCCCGCCTGGGGAAGAACACCGGGGAGCTGTTTTTT
CDR3 protein: CASSGARLGKNTGELFF

J gene: TRBJ2-1
clone size: .
D gene: .
V gene: TRBV12-5
CDR3 DNA: TGTGCTAGTGGTCCCGGGACAAGCTCCTACAATGAGCAGTTCTTC
CDR3 protein: CASGPGTSSYNEQFF

J gene: TRBJ2-7
clone size: .
D gene: TRBD2
V gene: TRBV13
CDR3 DNA: TGTGCCAGCAGCCCCCTAACTAGCGGGGGGGCGAGTGAGCAGTACTTC
CDR3 protein: CASSPLTSGGASEQYF

J gene: TRBJ2-7
clone size: .
D gene: .
V gene: TRBV3-1
CDR3 DNA: TGTGCCAGCAGCCAAGATCTCGCAGACTACGAGCAGTACTTC
CDR3 protein: CASSQDLADYEQYF

J gene: TRBJ1-5
clone size: once
D gene: .
V gene: TRBV20-1
CDR3 DNA: TGCAGTGCTACACGGGTCAGGTCAAGCAATCAGCCCCAGCATTTT
CDR3 protein: CSATRVRSSNQPQHF

J gene: TRBJ2-7
clone size: .
D gene: TRBD2
V gene: TRBV20-1
CDR3 DNA: TGCAGTGCTAGAGGGGGGGGACCCGGCTTTGGCTACGAGCAGTACTTC
CDR3 protein: CSARGGGPGFGYEQYF

J gene: TRBJ2-7
clone size: .
D gene: .
V gene: TRBV6-2/TRBV6-3
CDR3 DNA: TGTGCCAGCAGTTACTCGCCGTACGAGCAGTACTTC
CDR3 protein: CASSYSPYEQYF

J gene: TRBJ2-6
clone size: .
D gene: .
V gene: TRBV25-1
CDR3 DNA: TGTGCCAGCAGTGAAAGGGGGGGTGGCAGGGGAGGGCCTGGGGCCAACGTCCTGACTTTC
CDR3 protein: CASSERGGGRGGPGANVLTF

J gene: TRBJ2-1
clone size: .
D gene: TRBD2
V gene: TRBV27
CDR3 DNA: TGTGCCAGCAGTTTATCCGGGGGGGATTACAATGAGCAGTTCTTC
CDR3 protein: CASSLSGGDYNEQFF

J gene: TRBJ2-7
clone size: .
D gene: .
V gene: TRBV15
CDR3 DNA: TGTGCCACCAGCAGACCGTTTGACGAGCAGTACTTC
CDR3 protein: CATSRPFDEQYF

J gene: TRBJ2-7
clone size: .
D gene: .
V gene: TRBV11-2
CDR3 DNA: TGTGCCAGCAGCTCGACTAGATACGAGCAGTACTTC
CDR3 protein: CASSSTRYEQYF

J gene: TRBJ2-4
clone size: .
D gene: .
V gene: TRBV11-2
CDR3 DNA: TGTGCCAGCAGCTTAGTTGCAAGGGGCAAAAACATTCAGTACTTC
CDR3 protein: CASSLVARGKNIQYF

J gene: TRBJ2-7
clone size: .
D gene: .
V gene: TRBV9
CDR3 DNA: TGTGCCAGCAGCCCCGGGGCGGGCCACTCCTACGAGCAGTACTTC
CDR3 protein: CASSPGAGHSYEQYF

J gene: TRBJ2-7
clone size: .
D gene: TRBD1
V gene: TRBV20-1
CDR3 DNA: TGCAGTGCTATAGGGCGGGACAGGACCTACGAGCAGTACTTC
CDR3 protein: CSAIGRDRTYEQYF

J gene: TRBJ2-3
clone size: .
D gene: .
V gene: TRBV14
CDR3 DNA: TGTGCCAGCAGCCAAGAGAACACGCAGTATTTT
CDR3 protein: CASSQENTQYF

J gene: TRBJ2-1
clone size: once
D gene: .
V gene: TRBV7-9
CDR3 DNA: TGTGCCAGCAGCTTAGCGCTTGATGAGCAGTTCTTC
CDR3 protein: CASSLALDEQFF

J gene: TRBJ2-5
clone size: once
D gene: .
V gene: TRBV4-1
CDR3 DNA: TGCGCCAGCAGCCTCAGGGGCGGGGCCGAGCAAGAGACCCAGTACTTC
CDR3 protein: CASSLRGGAEQETQYF

J gene: TRBJ2-2
clone size: .
D gene: .
V gene: TRBV29-1
CDR3 DNA: TGCAGCGTGCCTACAGGGTCCGGGGAGCTGTTTTTT
CDR3 protein: CSVPTGSGELFF